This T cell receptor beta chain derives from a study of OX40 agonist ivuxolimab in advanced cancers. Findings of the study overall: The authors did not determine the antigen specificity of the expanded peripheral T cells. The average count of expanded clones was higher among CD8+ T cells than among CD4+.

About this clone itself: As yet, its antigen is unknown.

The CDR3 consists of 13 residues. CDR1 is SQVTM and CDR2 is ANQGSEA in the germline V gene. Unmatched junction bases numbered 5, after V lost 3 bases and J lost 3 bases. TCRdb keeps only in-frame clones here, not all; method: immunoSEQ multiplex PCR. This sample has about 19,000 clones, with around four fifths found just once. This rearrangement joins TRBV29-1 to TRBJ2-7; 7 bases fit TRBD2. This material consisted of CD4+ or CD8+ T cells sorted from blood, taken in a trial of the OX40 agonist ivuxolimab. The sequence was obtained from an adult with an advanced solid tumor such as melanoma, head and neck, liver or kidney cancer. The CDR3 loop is CSVDAGANYEQYF. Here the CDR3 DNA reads TGCAGCGTTGATGCGGGAGCTAACTACGAGCAGTACTTC.